This T cell receptor (beta chain) was captured by sequencing in a study of blood T cell repertoires in COVID-19. Study-wide context: Italy, Spain and the United States were the sources of the convalescent and acute COVID-19 samples.

Some clones are missing from TCRdb's copy, which holds only in-frame ones; the method was immunoSEQ multiplex PCR. Seen here are some 180,000 clones, 82% observed once, and the top ten hold 6.5% to 9.5%. Sequenced input: peripheral blood. This receptor was obtained from a woman aged 55-69 years with COVID-19, enrolled during active disease.

CDR3 DNA sequence: TGCGCCAGCAGCCCTAGAGAGAACCAAGAGACCCAGTACTTC. Translation gives CASSPRENQETQYF. This sequence joins TRBV5-1 and TRBJ2-5; no definite D call. Trimming shortened V by 4 bases and J by 0 bases, and 10 bases separated the two germline ends. Per germline, CDR1 SGHRS and CDR2 YFSETQ. The CDR3 is 14 amino acids.